Below, 15 T cell receptor beta chains from the same sample are listed, as sequenced in a study of shared clonotypes between healthy human individuals. Only in-frame clones appear in the TCRdb table, and some are missing; sequencing was by immunoSEQ multiplex PCR. The sample consists of about 2.1 million clones, 93% of them appearing once. Positively selected for CCR7, the CD45RO-negative cells used as naive CD8 cells excluded terminally differentiated effector memory CD45RA+ cells. Sequenced: naive CD8+ T cells from PBMCs. These receptor sequences come from a man between 18 and 29 years old in good health. Some clones in this sample may be carry-over from other donors' samples.

The V call is TRBV29-1, the J call TRBJ1-2; the D is unclear. This CDR3 contains 12 residues. V shed 1 base and J shed 8 bases, with 11 bases lying between them. The V gene's germline CDR1 is SQVTM and CDR2 ANQGSEA. The CDR3 nucleotides are TGCAGCGTTGAAGGTATGGAGGAGGGCTACACCTTC. Amino acid sequence: CSVEGMEEGYTF.

This clone was observed a few times. This chain connects TRBV7-9 to TRBJ1-1; TRBD1 is a possible D gene (5 bases). The germline V and J ends were trimmed by 7 bases and 6 bases, with 15 bases remaining between them. Per the germline V gene, CDR1 is SEHNR and CDR2 is FQNEAQ (reference sequence). This CDR3 comprises 13 residues. This CDR3 reads CASIQGPSPEAFF. The CDR3, as DNA: TGTGCCAGCATCCAGGGCCCTTCCCCTGAAGCTTTCTTT.

This sequence joins TRBV27 and TRBJ1-2; no definite D call. CDR1 is MNHEY and CDR2 is SMNVEV in the germline V gene (reference sequence). Trimming removed 4 bases from V and 4 bases from J, with 16 bases in between. The CDR3 has 15 residues. The CDR3 region is CASSSYPRPLYGYTF. The CDR3 DNA reads as TGTGCCAGCAGTTCTTACCCCCGACCGCTCTATGGCTACACCTTC.

The chain recombines TRBV27 with TRBJ1-1, with 7 bases that match TRBD1. V shed 4 bases and J 4 bases; nucleotides not matched to a gene: 9. This CDR3 comprises 15 residues. Germline V gives CDR1 MNHEY, CDR2 SMNVEV (reference sequence). The CDR3 region has the DNA TGTGCCAGCAGTTCCTACCGAGGGGGCGTCACTGAAGCTTTCTTT. It translates to CASSSYRGGVTEAFF.

The chain uses TRBV28 and TRBJ2-5, with TRBD1 identical over 8 bases. V lost 6 bases and J lost 3; bases outside the gene matches: 6. The germline V gene has CDR1 MDHEN and CDR2 SYDVKM. The CDR3 has 14 residues. Written as DNA, the CDR3 is TGTGCCAGCAGAGTACAGGGGGATGAAGAGACCCAGTACTTC. As protein: CASRVQGDEETQYF. Full variable domain (missing parts from reference TRBV28 and TRBJ2-5): DVKVTQSSRYLVKRTGEKVFLECVQDMDHENMFWYRQDPGLGLRLIYFSYDVKMKEKGDIPEGYSVSREKKERFSLILESASTNQTSMYLCASRVQGDEETQYFGPGTRLLVL.

The chain couples TRBV9 to TRBJ1-1; TRBD1 agrees at 7 bases. The V segment lost 3 bases and the J segment 7 bases; nucleotides outside the gene matches: 12. This CDR3 has 15 residues. Germline V gene sequence: CDR1 SGDLS, CDR2 YYNGEE. Here the CDR3 reads CASSAGPGTAVEAFF. In DNA form, the CDR3 reads TGTGCCAGCAGCGCCGGTCCCGGGACAGCAGTTGAAGCTTTCTTT. Based on the CDR3 plus reference TRBV9 and TRBJ1-1, the full variable domain is DSGVTQTPKHLITATGQRVTLRCSPRSGDLSVYWYQQSLDQGLQFLIQYYNGEERAKGNILERFSAQQFPDLHSELNLSSLELGDSALYFCASSAGPGTAVEAFFGQGTRLTVV.

The CDR3 loop is CASSQSPLLGQGFGYTF. DNA for the CDR3: TGTGCCAGCAGCCAATCCCCCCTACTGGGACAGGGGTTTGGCTACACCTTC. This rearrangement joins TRBV9 to TRBJ1-2, with 10 bases fitting TRBD1. The germline V gene has CDR1 SGDLS and CDR2 YYNGEE. The junction had 16 bases not matched to a gene; V was cut back by 4 bases and J by 7 bases. This CDR3 spans 17 amino acids.

Concerning this clone: In the same sample, other DNA sequences code for this CDR3. The J gene is TRBJ2-7, the V gene TRBV9, with a weak D call TRBD2 (5 bases). Germline-derived CDR1 and CDR2 are SGDLS and YYNGEE. CDR3 length: 13 residues. The V gene lost 0 bases and the J gene lost 5 bases, with 9 bases spanning the gap. CDR3 coding DNA: TGTGCCAGCAGCGTAGGGCCGCGGGACGAGCAGTACTTC. It encodes CASSVGPRDEQYF.

This clone came up once. The chain links TRBV7-3 to TRBJ2-4, with 7 bases matching TRBD2. Germline V CDR1 and CDR2: SGHTA, FQGTGA. The CDR3 length is 16 residues. V shed 5 bases and J 3 bases; nucleotides not matched to a gene: 10. CDR3 amino acids: CASSQWLAEGKNIQYF. The DNA of the CDR3 is TGTGCCAGCAGCCAATGGCTAGCGGAGGGCAAAAACATTCAGTACTTC.

The CDR3 DNA follows: TGTGCCAGCAGCGTCACCGGGACCGGATCTATGGATGAGCAGTTCTTC. This encodes CASSVTGTGSMDEQFF. The chain couples TRBV9 to TRBJ2-1, with D possibly called TRBD1 or TRBD2 (5 bases each). Trimming took 2 bases from V and 8 from J, leaving 20 bases between them. The CDR3 runs to 16 residues. The germline CDR1 and CDR2 sequences are SGDLS and YYNGEE.

The chain carries TRBV27 and TRBJ2-1; D is uncertain. The CDR3 covers 15 residues. With 6 bases removed from V and 2 bases from J, the gap between germline ends came to 14 bases. Germline CDR1 MNHEY, CDR2 SMNVEV (reference sequence). CDR3 sequence: CASSPRIGTYNEQFF. The CDR3 DNA is TGTGCCAGCAGCCCCCGCATCGGTACCTACAATGAGCAGTTCTTC.

This clone was seen only once. The rearrangement links TRBV9 to TRBJ1-2, with a weak D call TRBD1 (6 bases). Trimming took off 1 base at V and 8 bases at J, with 21 bases between the two ends. CDR1 is SGDLS, CDR2 YYNGEE, per germline. CDR3 size: 16 residues. The CDR3 loop is CASSVNNPAGARGYTF. The DNA for the CDR3 is TGTGCCAGCAGCGTAAACAATCCTGCGGGGGCGCGGGGCTACACCTTC. The full variable domain, with the rest looked up from reference TRBV9 and TRBJ1-2, is DSGVTQTPKHLITATGQRVTLRCSPRSGDLSVYWYQQSLDQGLQFLIQYYNGEERAKGNILERFSAQQFPDLHSELNLSSLELGDSALYFCASSVNNPAGARGYTFGSGTRLTVV.

The chain uses TRBV9 and TRBJ1-2, with 9 bases matching TRBD1. This CDR3 comprises 15 residues. Germline V gene lookup returns CDR1 SGDLS and CDR2 YYNGEE. Trimming at V came to 3 bases and at J to 5 bases, leaving 8 bases not matched to a gene. CDR3 loop: CASSAGTGLTYGYTF. CDR3 in DNA: TGTGCCAGCAGCGCCGGGACAGGGTTGACGTATGGCTACACCTTC.

The chain combines TRBV29-1 with TRBJ2-3; no clear D gene. CDR1 is SQVTM and CDR2 is ANQGSEA in the germline V gene. V lost 3 bases, J lost 0 bases, and 4 bases lay in between. The CDR3 sequence is 12 residues long. The CDR3 nucleotides read TGCAGCGTTGAGAGCAGCACAGATACGCAGTATTTT. Amino acid sequence: CSVESSTDTQYF.

The chain couples TRBV28 to TRBJ1-5; D possibly corresponds to TRBD1 (6 bases). Trimming removed 8 bases at V and 0 bases at J, with 11 bases between. Germline CDR1 MDHEN, CDR2 SYDVKM. The CDR3 spans 14 residues. CDR3 in amino acids: CASSKQGSNQPQHF. The CDR3 region has the DNA TGTGCCAGCTCAAAACAGGGTAGCAATCAGCCCCAGCATTTT.